What follows are 24 T cell receptor beta chains derived from one specimen sequenced in a study of T cells in localized non-small cell lung cancer. Repertoires were generated with immunoSEQ multiplex PCR, while TCRdb's copy carries only in-frame clones and drops some. The table lists around 1,700 clones, under 45% of them singletons. Sequences were derived from normal lung tissue next to the tumor, sampled before any cancer treatment. The receptors come from a woman aged 40-69 years with stage II lung adenocarcinoma.

This clone was counted between two and nine times. This chain links TRBV6-8 with TRBJ1-6; D not resolved. The CDR3 totals 14 residues. Between the trimmed V and J ends, which lost 5 bases and 2 bases, there was a span of 7 bases. Germline V gene lookup returns CDR1 MNHGY and CDR2 SAAAGT. The CDR3 here is CASSEGAYNSPLHF. The CDR3 DNA reads TGTGCCAGCAGTGAGGGAGCCTATAATTCACCCCTCCACTTT.

This rearrangement joins TRBV15 to TRBJ2-1; D is uncertain. Trimming stripped 0 bases from V and 3 bases from J, with 15 bases between. CDR1 is LNHNV, CDR2 YYDKDF, per germline (reference sequence). The CDR3 consists of 17 residues. The CDR3 nucleotides are TGTGCCACCAGCAGAGACGGTTTCGGACGGCTCTACAATGAGCAGTTCTTC. Translating gives CATSRDGFGRLYNEQFF.

This clone was found a few times. The rearrangement uses TRBV19 and TRBJ2-4; D may correspond to TRBD1 or TRBD2 (5 bases each). V was trimmed by 5 bases and J by 6 bases, leaving 14 bases between them. Germline lookup yields CDR1 LNHDA and CDR2 SQIVND (reference sequence). This CDR3 spans 14 amino acids. CDR3 DNA sequence: TGTGCCAGTAGTTCCAGGGAGTTCAGAAACATTCAGTACTTC. It is translated as CASSSREFRNIQYF.

The chain joins TRBV15 to TRBJ2-5; D gene unclear. Looked up from germline, CDR1 is LNHNV and CDR2 is YYDKDF (reference sequence). V was trimmed by 1 base and J by 2 bases, leaving 8 bases between them. This CDR3 is 14 amino acids long. In DNA form, the CDR3 reads TGTGCCACCAGCAGAGTACCTTTTCAAGAGACCCAGTACTTC. Translated, it gives CATSRVPFQETQYF.

The chain carries TRBV28 and TRBJ1-5; no definite D call. CDR1 is MDHEN and CDR2 is SYDVKM in the germline V gene. CDR3 size: 16 residues. Trimming removed 7 bases at V and 0 bases at J, with 16 bases between. In DNA, the CDR3 is TGTGCCAGCACCAGAACTGCCTATTATAGCAATCAGCCCCAGCATTTT. Amino acids: CASTRTAYYSNQPQHF. Full variable domain (missing parts from reference TRBV28 and TRBJ1-5): DVKVTQSSRYLVKRTGEKVFLECVQDMDHENMFWYRQDPGLGLRLIYFSYDVKMKEKGDIPEGYSVSREKKERFSLILESASTNQTSMYLCASTRTAYYSNQPQHFGDGTRLSIL.

The V gene is TRBV28, the J gene TRBJ2-2; TRBD2 agrees at 9 bases. The V gene's germline CDR1 is MDHEN and CDR2 SYDVKM. The J segment lost 2 bases and the V segment lost 6 bases, leaving 1 base of the junction unmatched. The CDR3 extends over 14 amino acids. The CDR3 loop is CASRTSGNTGELFF. CDR3 sequence (DNA): TGTGCCAGCAGGACTAGCGGAAACACCGGGGAGCTGTTTTTT.

By sample share, this clone is medium-sized. This chain connects TRBV11-3 to TRBJ1-1, with D possibly TRBD1 on 5 matching bases. This CDR3 comprises 14 residues. The V gene lost 5 bases and the J gene lost 4 bases, with 14 bases spanning the gap. Per germline, CDR1 SGHNT and CDR2 YENEEA. The CDR3 sequence: CASSPQGFSTEAFF. The CDR3 DNA follows: TGTGCCAGCAGCCCTCAGGGTTTTAGCACTGAAGCTTTCTTT.

This clone was found a few times. The chain uses TRBV25-1 and TRBJ1-4; unclear D gene. The V end lost 4 bases, the J end lost 0 bases, and 9 bases lay between the germline ends. The CDR3 sequence is 15 residues long. The germline gives CDR1 MGHDK, CDR2 SYGVNS. The CDR3 DNA sequence: TGTGCCAGCAGTGCGGCCAGTGCAACTAATGAAAAACTGTTTTTT. Translation gives CASSAASATNEKLFF.

The chain combines TRBV30 with TRBJ1-4, with 9 bases lining up with TRBD1. This CDR3 comprises 14 residues. The V segment lost 7 bases and the J segment 8 bases; nucleotides outside the gene matches: 11. Looked up from germline, CDR1 is GTSNPN and CDR2 is SVGIG (reference sequence). The CDR3 bases are TGTGCCTTCAAAACGGGACAGGGTGAAGAAAAACTGTTTTTT. Amino acids: CAFKTGQGEEKLFF.

CDR3 nucleotides: TGTGCCACCCGGAGAGGGGAGGTCACCGGGGAGCTGTTTTTT. It encodes CATRRGEVTGELFF. V usage is TRBV18 and J usage is TRBJ2-2, with a possible D match to TRBD2 (6 bases). This CDR3 has 14 amino acids. Trimming took off 10 bases at V and 4 bases at J, with 16 bases between the two ends. The germline CDR1 and CDR2 sequences are KGHSH and LQKENI.

This sequence joins TRBV6-8 and TRBJ2-3; D not resolved. The CDR3 consists of 14 residues. V was shortened by 2 bases and J by 0 bases, with 6 bases between the two germline ends. Germline values: CDR1 MNHGY, CDR2 SAAAGT. CDR3 nucleotides: TGTGCCAGCAGTTACCACCCTAGCACAGATACGCAGTATTTT. Amino acids: CASSYHPSTDTQYF.

This clone was recorded a few times. The chain combines TRBV30 with TRBJ1-2; 9 nucleotides match TRBD1. This CDR3 is built from 14 residues. Germline CDR1 GTSNPN, CDR2 SVGIG (reference sequence). Trimming cost V 3 bases and J 4 bases; bases outside gene matches: 6. CDR3 DNA sequence: TGTGCCTGGAGAATACAGGGGGCGGGCTATGGCTACACCTTC. Translation: CAWRIQGAGYGYTF.

CDR3 amino acids: CASSFGGPTDTQYF. In nucleotides, the CDR3 is TGTGCCAGTAGTTTCGGGGGCCCGACAGATACGCAGTATTTT. The J gene is TRBJ2-3, the V gene TRBV19; TRBD1 or TRBD2 may be the D gene (6 bases each). The germline V gene has CDR1 LNHDA and CDR2 SQIVND (reference sequence). V was trimmed by 5 bases and J by 3 bases, leaving 12 bases between them. The CDR3 is 14 amino acids.

The chain carries TRBV29-1 and TRBJ1-2; tentatively, D is TRBD1 (6 bases). The ends were cut back, 5 bases at V and 3 bases at J, with 13 bases in the middle. The germline V gene has CDR1 SQVTM and CDR2 ANQGSEA. The CDR3 sequence is 13 residues long. Here the CDR3 DNA reads TGCAGCGTTCTCCCGGGGGGCCACTATGGCTACACCTTC. Its translation is CSVLPGGHYGYTF. The full variable domain, its missing parts supplied by reference TRBV29-1 and TRBJ1-2, is SAVISQKPSRDICQRGTSLTIQCQVDSQVTMMFWYRQQPGQSLTLIATANQGSEATYESGFVIDKFPISRPNLTFSTLTVSNMSPEDSSIYLCSVLPGGHYGYTFGSGTRLTVV.

Judged by abundance, this clone is large. The chain uses TRBV6-8 and TRBJ1-5; D possibly corresponds to TRBD1 (6 bases). Trimming cost V 0 bases and J 0 bases, with 9 bases left between them. Germline assignment: CDR1 MNHGY and CDR2 SAAAGT. This CDR3 spans 16 amino acids. CDR3 nucleotides: TGTGCCAGCAGTTACTCCAGGACAGTTAGCAATCAGCCCCAGCATTTT. Translation gives CASSYSRTVSNQPQHF.

This clone has more than one count but fewer than ten. The V and J genes are TRBV11-3 and TRBJ1-1; the match to TRBD1 covers 8 bases. Trimming took 4 bases from V and 1 from J; bases not matched to a gene: 11. Germline V CDR1 and CDR2: SGHNT, YENEEA. The CDR3 is 17 amino acids. Written as DNA, the CDR3 is TGTGCCAGCAGCTCGGAGGGCAGGGGGCGAGGGAACACTGAAGCTTTCTTT. It specifies CASSSEGRGRGNTEAFF.

The chain joins TRBV15 to TRBJ2-2, with D perhaps matching TRBD1 (5 bases). Germline V gives CDR1 LNHNV, CDR2 YYDKDF (reference sequence). Trimming shortened V by 0 bases and J by 0 bases, and 11 bases separated the two germline ends. CDR3 length: 17 amino acids. This CDR3 reads CATSREAGLSNTGELFF. The CDR3 nucleotides are TGTGCCACCAGCAGAGAGGCAGGGCTCTCGAACACCGGGGAGCTGTTTTTT.

The chain joins TRBV29-1 to TRBJ2-5; D unclear. This CDR3 is 14 amino acids long. With 0 bases removed from V and 0 bases from J, the gap between germline ends came to 8 bases. Per germline, CDR1 SQVTM and CDR2 ANQGSEA. DNA of the CDR3: TGCAGCGTTGAAGATCGCGCGTACCAAGAGACCCAGTACTTC. Residues: CSVEDRAYQETQYF.

The V gene is TRBV6-8, the J gene TRBJ2-7, with TRBD2 matching 13 bases. This CDR3 has 17 amino acids. V lost 6 bases to trimming and J lost 2 bases; unmatched junction nucleotides: 10. Germline V gene lookup returns CDR1 MNHGY and CDR2 SAAAGT. The CDR3 here is CASSHLTSGGQTYEQYF. Written as DNA, the CDR3 is TGTGCCAGCAGCCACTTGACTAGCGGGGGGCAGACCTACGAGCAGTACTTC.

The rearrangement joins TRBV19 to TRBJ1-2, with a weak D call TRBD1 (6 bases). V was pared by 1 base and J by 3 bases, with 12 bases between. The CDR3 is 15 residues long. Germline loops: CDR1 LNHDA, CDR2 SQIVND (reference sequence). This chain's CDR3 is CASSIGQRGDYGYTF. As DNA, the CDR3 is TGTGCCAGTAGTATAGGCCAAAGGGGGGACTATGGCTACACCTTC. The full variable domain, in which reference TRBV19 and TRBJ1-2 provide the parts outside the CDR3, is DGGITQSPKYLFRKEGQNVTLSCEQNLNHDAMYWYRQDPGQGLRLIYYSQIVNDFQKGDIAEGYSVSREKKESFPLTVTSAQKNPTAFYLCASSIGQRGDYGYTFGSGTRLTVV.

This sequence joins TRBV18 and TRBJ1-2, with 7 bases fitting TRBD1. Germline CDR1 is KGHSH and CDR2 is LQKENI. J lost 7 bases, V lost 3 bases, and 8 bases had no gene match. CDR3 length equals 14 residues. CDR3 amino acids: CASSPETGWGGYTF. CDR3 in DNA: TGTGCCAGCTCACCCGAGACAGGGTGGGGTGGCTACACCTTC.

There are a few counts of this clone. This CDR3 reads CASSFLTGELFF. The CDR3, as DNA: TGTGCCAGCAGTTTTCTCACCGGGGAGCTGTTTTTT. This chain uses TRBV28 with TRBJ2-2, with D unresolved. Germline V gene sequence: CDR1 MDHEN, CDR2 SYDVKM. The CDR3 loop spans 12 amino acids. Between the trimmed V and J ends, which lost 3 bases and 4 bases, there was a span of 3 bases.

The chain joins TRBV6-7 to TRBJ1-5; possibly TRBD1 for D (5 bases). TRBV6-7 is marked as an open reading frame, function uncertain. The V end lost 6 bases, the J end lost 4 bases, and 13 bases lay between the germline ends. The CDR3 runs to 14 residues. Written as DNA, the CDR3 is TGTGCCAGCAGCCCCGGACATACAAATCAGCCCCAGCATTTT. Translation gives CASSPGHTNQPQHF.

A few counts support this clone. The chain uses TRBV6-8 and TRBJ2-3; D ambiguous. This CDR3 region has 12 residues. V was trimmed by 0 bases and J by 5 bases, leaving 3 bases between them. Looked up from germline, CDR1 is MNHGY and CDR2 is SAAAGT. The CDR3 is CASSYSGDTQYF. In DNA form, the CDR3 reads TGTGCCAGCAGTTACTCTGGAGATACGCAGTATTTT.